This paragraph covers one T cell receptor beta chain sequence. Its antigen is as yet unknown. Clones were sequenced by immunoSEQ multiplex PCR, and TCRdb holds only the in-frame ones, with some missing. Of hundreds of thousands of clones listed, 70% to 90% are singletons. Treatment here: 19 received Ad26.COV2.S at low or high dose, single or two shots; roughly five received placebo; per-sample allocation not given. Samples came from day 63 after the first vaccine or placebo injection. This vaccine is an Ad26 vector that expresses the Wuhan-strain SARS-CoV-2 spike. This sample stems from a study of Ad26.COV2.S vaccination and SARS-CoV-2 variants. Whole-study context: By the intramuscular route, Ad26.COV2.S was given once, or twice 56 days apart. Study-level findings and limits: Comparable non-spike TCR breadth was observed in vaccine and placebo recipients. An underestimation of total T cell responses may have resulted from the TCR breadth and depth analyses.

The CDR3 covers 16 residues. Germline V gene lookup returns CDR1 ENHRY and CDR2 SYGVKD. Trimming took off 2 bases at V and 0 bases at J, with 8 bases between the two ends. This TCR was recovered from a person between 18 and 59 years old who received the Ad26.COV2.S COVID-19 vaccine or a placebo. The sequencing here drew on peripheral blood, taken in a trial of Ad26.COV2.S vaccine versus placebo. The chain links TRBV10-3 to TRBJ2-6; either TRBD1 or TRBD2 may fit D (5 bases each). This CDR3 reads CAISEGGYSGANVLTF. CDR3 in DNA: TGTGCCATCAGTGAGGGGGGATACTCTGGGGCCAACGTCCTGACTTTC.